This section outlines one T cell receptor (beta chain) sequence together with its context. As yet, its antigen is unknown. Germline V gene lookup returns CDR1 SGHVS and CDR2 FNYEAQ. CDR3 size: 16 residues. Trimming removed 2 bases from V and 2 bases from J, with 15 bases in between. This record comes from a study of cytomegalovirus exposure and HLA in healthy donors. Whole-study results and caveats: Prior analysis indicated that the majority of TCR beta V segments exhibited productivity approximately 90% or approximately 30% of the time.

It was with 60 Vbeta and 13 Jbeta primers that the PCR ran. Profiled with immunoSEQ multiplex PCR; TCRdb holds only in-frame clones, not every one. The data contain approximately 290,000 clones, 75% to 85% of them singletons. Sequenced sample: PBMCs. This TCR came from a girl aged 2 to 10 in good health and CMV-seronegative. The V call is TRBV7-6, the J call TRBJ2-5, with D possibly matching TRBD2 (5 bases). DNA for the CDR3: TGTGCCAGCAGCTTACGGGAAGGACCCCCTCAAGAGACCCAGTACTTC. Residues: CASSLREGPPQETQYF.